These 7 T cell receptor beta chains share one sample of origin, sequenced in a study of blood T cell repertoires in COVID-19. Using immunoSEQ multiplex PCR, the repertoire was profiled, and TCRdb retains in-frame clones only, with some absent. The table includes about 88,000 clones, 87% detected once. Input material: peripheral blood. These receptors were obtained from a male donor with acute or convalescent COVID-19.

The chain employs TRBV7-9 and TRBJ2-7; possibly TRBD2 for D (6 bases). This CDR3 has 15 amino acids. V was pared by 4 bases and J by 3 bases, with 16 bases between. Germline V CDR1 and CDR2: SEHNR, FQNEAQ (reference sequence). CDR3 DNA sequence: TGTGCCAGCAGCTCCCCCGGGGGACTTCACTACGAGCAGTACTTC. This gives the protein CASSSPGGLHYEQYF.

The J gene is TRBJ2-2, the V gene TRBV15; 8 nucleotides align to TRBD1. After removal of 0 bases from V and 5 bases from J, the junction contained 11 bases not matched to a gene. The CDR3 covers 18 residues. Germline assignment: CDR1 LNHNV and CDR2 YYDKDF (reference sequence). Here the CDR3 DNA reads TGTGCCACCAGCAGAGAGAACGTAGGACAGGGATGGACCGGGGAGCTGTTTTTT. This gives the protein CATSRENVGQGWTGELFF.

This clone appeared a single time. This sequence joins TRBV3-1 (or the pseudogene TRBV3-2) and TRBJ1-6; weak D call: TRBD1 (5 bases). V gave up 4 bases and J gave up 6 bases, with 13 bases separating them. CDR3 length: 15 amino acids. Germline lookup yields CDR1 LGHDT and CDR2 YNNKEL (reference sequence). The CDR3 sequence: CASSPRRQGNSPLHF. The CDR3 nucleotides read TGTGCCAGCAGCCCTCGCAGGCAGGGTAATTCACCCCTCCACTTT.

The chain joins TRBV5-5 to TRBJ2-2; D is possibly TRBD1 (5 bases). V dropped 4 bases and J dropped 6 bases, with 13 bases sitting between them. CDR1 is SGHKS, CDR2 YYEKEE, per germline (reference sequence). This CDR3 spans 14 amino acids. This CDR3 is CASSLDSFPGELFF. CDR3 nucleotides: TGTGCCAGCAGCCTCGACAGTTTTCCCGGGGAGCTGTTTTTT. Filled out from reference TRBV5-5 and TRBJ2-2, the complete variable domain reads DAGVTQSPTHLIKTRGQQVTLRCSPISGHKSVSWYQQVLGQGPQFIFQYYEKEERGRGNFPDRFSARQFPNYSSELNVNALLLGDSALYLCASSLDSFPGELFFGEGSRLTVL.

CDR3 coding DNA: TGTGCCAGTAGTCCCCCGACAGGGGGCTCTAGCAATCAGCCCCAGCATTTT. Its protein is CASSPPTGGSSNQPQHF. The chain carries TRBV19 and TRBJ1-5, with 10 bases matching TRBD1. This CDR3 region has 17 residues. The J segment lost 0 bases and the V segment lost 5 bases, leaving 7 bases of the junction unmatched. The germline CDR1 and CDR2 sequences are LNHDA and SQIVND (reference sequence).

The genes are TRBV18 and TRBJ1-6; no definite D call. This CDR3 region has 12 residues. CDR1 KGHSH and CDR2 LQKENI come from the germline V gene. Trimming removed 3 bases at V and 7 bases at J, with 4 bases between. CDR3 in amino acids: CASSPGNSPLHF. In DNA, the CDR3 is TGTGCCAGCTCACCCGGGAATTCACCCCTCCACTTT.

The chain carries TRBV11-2 and TRBJ1-2, with 7 bases lining up with TRBD1. The CDR3 totals 14 residues. From germline, CDR1 is SGHAT and CDR2 FQNNGV. The trim removed 5 bases at V and 3 bases at J, leaving 6 bases unmatched. The CDR3 bases are TGTGCCAGCAGCCTCGGACAGGCCCACTATGGCTACACCTTC. Its protein is CASSLGQAHYGYTF.